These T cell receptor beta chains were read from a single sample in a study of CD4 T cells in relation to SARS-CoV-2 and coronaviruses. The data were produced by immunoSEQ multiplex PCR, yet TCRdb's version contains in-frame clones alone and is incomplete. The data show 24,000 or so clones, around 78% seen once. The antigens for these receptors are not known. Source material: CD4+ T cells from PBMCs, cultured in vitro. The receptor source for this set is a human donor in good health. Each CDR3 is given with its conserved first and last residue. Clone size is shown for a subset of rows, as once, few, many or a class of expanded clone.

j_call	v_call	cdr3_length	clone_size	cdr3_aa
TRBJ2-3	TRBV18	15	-	CASSPVGQAADTQYF
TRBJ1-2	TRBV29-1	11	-	CSSQQGNGYTF
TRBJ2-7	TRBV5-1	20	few	CASSLGGKTSGTGRGDEQYF
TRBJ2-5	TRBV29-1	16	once	CSVGGTDRGQQETQYF
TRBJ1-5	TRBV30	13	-	CAWSYASGQPQHF
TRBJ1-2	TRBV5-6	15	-	CASSLADRIYYGYTF
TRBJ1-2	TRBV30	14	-	CAWSVTDRGYGYTF
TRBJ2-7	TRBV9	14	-	CASSFRGEGGEQYF
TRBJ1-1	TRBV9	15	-	CASSLLLGTSSEAFF
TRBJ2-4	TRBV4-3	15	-	CASSQEKRAKNIQYF